Sequencing of this T cell receptor beta chain was carried out in a study of blood T cell repertoires in COVID-19. Turning to the study itself: Sites across the United States, Italy and Spain contributed samples from acute and convalescent COVID-19. Sources were T cells, B-cell-depleted T cells, or PBMCs; the material itself was cDNA or gDNA.

Trimming shortened V by 2 bases and J by 2 bases, and 15 bases separated the two germline ends. The CDR3 is made up of 16 amino acids. CDR1 is LNHDA and CDR2 is SQIVND in the germline V gene (reference sequence). Per the original methods: Scientists estimated how many nucleated cells there were by amplifying reference gene primers. The data were produced by immunoSEQ multiplex PCR, yet TCRdb's version contains in-frame clones alone and is incomplete. V and J calls and clone size are given by that table; D and trimming were obtained from the DNA. Of over 200,000 clones listed, 75% to 85% are singletons. Patients at the Seattle site were enrolled during active infection and followed longitudinally.

This rearrangement joins TRBV19 to TRBJ1-1, with D maybe TRBD1 (6 bases). The sample taken for sequencing was peripheral blood. The receptor was derived from a woman aged 30 to 39 with COVID-19, enrolled during active disease. CDR3 nucleotide sequence: TGTGCCAGTAGTATATCAGGGGCGCAGGGCAACACTGAAGCTTTCTTT. This sequence encodes CASSISGAQGNTEAFF.